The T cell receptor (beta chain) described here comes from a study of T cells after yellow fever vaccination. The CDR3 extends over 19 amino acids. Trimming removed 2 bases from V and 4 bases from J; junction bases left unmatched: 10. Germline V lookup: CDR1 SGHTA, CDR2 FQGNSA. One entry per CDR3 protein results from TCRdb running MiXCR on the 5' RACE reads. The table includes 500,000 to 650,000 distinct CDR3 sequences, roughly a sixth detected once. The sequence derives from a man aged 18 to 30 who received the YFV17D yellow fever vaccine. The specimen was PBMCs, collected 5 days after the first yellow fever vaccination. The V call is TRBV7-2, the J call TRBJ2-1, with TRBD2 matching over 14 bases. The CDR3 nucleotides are TGTGCCAGCAGCTTACGCAGCCCGGGACTAGCGGGGGAGTACAATGAGCAGTTCTTC. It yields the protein CASSLRSPGLAGEYNEQFF.